The 8 T cell receptor beta chains presented below share a single source sample, sequenced in a study of OX40 agonist ivuxolimab in advanced cancers. Repertoires were generated with immunoSEQ multiplex PCR, while TCRdb's copy carries only in-frame clones and drops some. This table holds approximately 84,000 clones, about 86% found once. The source material was CD4+ or CD8+ T cells sorted from blood, sampled in a trial of the OX40 agonist ivuxolimab. These receptors were collected from an adult with an advanced solid tumor such as melanoma, head and neck, liver or kidney cancer.

This clone appeared a few times. The chain links TRBV28 to TRBJ1-1; maybe TRBD1 (6 bases). The CDR3 has 12 amino acids. CDR1 is MDHEN and CDR2 is SYDVKM in the germline V gene. Trimming pared 7 bases from V and 11 bases from J, leaving 17 bases between. The CDR3 loop reads CASITATGKAFF. The CDR3 nucleotides are TGTGCCAGCATCACTGCCACAGGGAAGGCTTTCTTT.

V gene TRBV19 combines with J gene TRBJ1-2, with TRBD1 identical over 7 bases. Germline assignment: CDR1 LNHDA and CDR2 SQIVND (reference sequence). V gave up 3 bases and J gave up 0 bases; unmatched junction bases: 10. This CDR3 has 17 amino acids. CDR3 bases: TGTGCCAGTAGTATCATCTGGGACAGCACTTCTAACTATGGCTACACCTTC. Amino acid sequence: CASSIIWDSTSNYGYTF.

The chain links TRBV6-5 to TRBJ2-7, with D possibly being TRBD1 or TRBD2 (5 bases each). The V gene lost 2 bases and the J gene lost 3 bases, with 14 bases spanning the gap. This CDR3 has 15 amino acids. Germline V gene data show CDR1 as MNHEY and CDR2 as SVGAGI. The chain's CDR3 is CASSYGGEGRYEQYF. DNA for the CDR3: TGTGCCAGCAGTTACGGTGGTGAGGGACGCTACGAGCAGTACTTC.

The chain recombines TRBV19 with TRBJ1-1, with unresolved D. The CDR3 length is 12 residues. V shed 5 bases and J shed 6 bases, with 10 bases lying between them. Germline V gene data show CDR1 as LNHDA and CDR2 as SQIVND (reference sequence). The DNA for the CDR3 is TGTGCCAGTAGTCCCCGGGGATCTGAAGCTTTCTTT. Its protein is CASSPRGSEAFF.

The gene calls are TRBV5-1 and TRBJ2-7; possibly TRBD1 for D (5 bases). The CDR3 contains 14 residues. The germline gives CDR1 SGHRS, CDR2 YFSETQ. The V gene lost 3 bases and the J gene lost 2 bases, with 12 bases spanning the gap. CDR3 amino acids: CASSSGTGPYEQYF. The CDR3 DNA sequence: TGCGCCAGCAGCTCCGGAACAGGCCCCTACGAGCAGTACTTC.

The genes are TRBV5-4 and TRBJ1-3, with unresolved D. The CDR3 loop spans 15 amino acids. Per germline, CDR1 SGHNT and CDR2 YYREEE (reference sequence). Trimming cost V 0 bases and J 1 base, with 8 bases left between them. The CDR3 sequence is CASSLGGISGNTIYF. Written as DNA, the CDR3 is TGTGCCAGCAGCTTGGGAGGGATATCTGGAAACACCATATATTTT.

This chain joins TRBV28 and TRBJ1-6; D is possibly TRBD1 (5 bases). The germline V gene encodes CDR1 MDHEN and CDR2 SYDVKM. Trimming cost V 5 bases and J 4 bases, with 18 bases left between them. This CDR3 is built from 17 residues. The CDR3 protein is CASSPSRGWTYNSPLHF. The CDR3 coding sequence is TGTGCCAGCAGTCCATCCCGGGGGTGGACGTATAATTCACCCCTCCACTTT.

This clone was detected a few times. V gene TRBV6-6 combines with J gene TRBJ1-6; D is undetermined. V was clipped by 3 bases and J by 6 bases, with 9 bases between them. Germline lookup yields CDR1 MNHNY and CDR2 SVGAGI (reference sequence). There are 14 residues in the CDR3. In DNA, the CDR3 is TGTGCCAGCAGTTATGACGTGGCTAATTCACCCCTCCACTTT. It is translated as CASSYDVANSPLHF.